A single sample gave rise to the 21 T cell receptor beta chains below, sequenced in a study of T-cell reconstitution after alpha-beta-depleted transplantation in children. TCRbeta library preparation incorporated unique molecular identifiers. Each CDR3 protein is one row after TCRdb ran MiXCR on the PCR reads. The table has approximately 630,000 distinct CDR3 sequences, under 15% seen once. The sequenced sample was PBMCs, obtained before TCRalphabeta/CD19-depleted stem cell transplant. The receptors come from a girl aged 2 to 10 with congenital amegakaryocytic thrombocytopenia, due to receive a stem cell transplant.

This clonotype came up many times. The CDR3 nucleotides are TGCAGCGTTGAAGGTCAGGCCCTCAGTAGCACAGATACGCAGTATTTT. It is translated as CSVEGQALSSTDTQYF. The chain uses TRBV29-1 and TRBJ2-3; D unclear. V was shortened by 1 base and J by 0 bases, with 14 bases between the two germline ends. This CDR3 has 16 residues. CDR1 is SQVTM and CDR2 is ANQGSEA in the germline V gene.

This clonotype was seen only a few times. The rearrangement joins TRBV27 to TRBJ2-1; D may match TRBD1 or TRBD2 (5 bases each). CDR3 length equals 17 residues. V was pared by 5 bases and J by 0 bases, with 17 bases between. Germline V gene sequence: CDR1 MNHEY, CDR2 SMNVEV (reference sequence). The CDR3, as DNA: TGTGCCAGCAGTCTGGGGACGTCTGGAAACTCCTACAATGAGCAGTTCTTC. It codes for CASSLGTSGNSYNEQFF.

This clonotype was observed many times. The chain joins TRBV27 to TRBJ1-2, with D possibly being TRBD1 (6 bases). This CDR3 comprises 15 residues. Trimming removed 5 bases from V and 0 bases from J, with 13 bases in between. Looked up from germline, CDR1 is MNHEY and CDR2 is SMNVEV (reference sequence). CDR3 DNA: TGTGCCAGCAGTATAACCTGGACAGCTAACTATGGCTACACCTTC. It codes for CASSITWTANYGYTF.

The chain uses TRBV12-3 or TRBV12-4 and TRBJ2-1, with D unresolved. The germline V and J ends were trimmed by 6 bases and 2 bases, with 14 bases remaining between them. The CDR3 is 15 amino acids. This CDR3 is CASSHTGAPYNEQFF. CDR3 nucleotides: TGTGCCAGCAGCCACACTGGAGCCCCCTACAATGAGCAGTTCTTC.

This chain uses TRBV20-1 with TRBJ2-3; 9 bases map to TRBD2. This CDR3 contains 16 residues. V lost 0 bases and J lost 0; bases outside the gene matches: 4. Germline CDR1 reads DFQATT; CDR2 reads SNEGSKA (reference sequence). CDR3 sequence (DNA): TGCAGTGCTAGAGAAATGACTAGCGGTAGCACAGATACGCAGTATTTT. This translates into CSAREMTSGSTDTQYF.

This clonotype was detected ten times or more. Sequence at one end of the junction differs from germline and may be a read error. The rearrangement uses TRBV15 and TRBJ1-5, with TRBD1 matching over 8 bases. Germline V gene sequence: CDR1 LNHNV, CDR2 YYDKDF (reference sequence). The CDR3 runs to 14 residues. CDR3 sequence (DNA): TGTGCCACCAGCAGGCCAGGGGGCAAGCAGCCCCAGCATTTT. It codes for CATSRPGGKQPQHF.

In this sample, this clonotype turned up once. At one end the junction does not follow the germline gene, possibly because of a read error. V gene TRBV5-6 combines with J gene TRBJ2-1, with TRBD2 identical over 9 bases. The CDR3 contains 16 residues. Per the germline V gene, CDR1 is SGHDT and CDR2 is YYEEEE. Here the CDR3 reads CASSPEAGGNYDEQFF. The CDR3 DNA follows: TGTGCCAGCAGCCCAGAAGCGGGAGGAAACTACGATGAGCAGTTCTTC.

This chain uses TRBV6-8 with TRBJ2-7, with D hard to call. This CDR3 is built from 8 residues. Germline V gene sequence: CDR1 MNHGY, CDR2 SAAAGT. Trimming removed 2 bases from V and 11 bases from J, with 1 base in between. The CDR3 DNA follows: TGTGCCAGCAGTTACAAGTACTTC. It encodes CASSYKYF.

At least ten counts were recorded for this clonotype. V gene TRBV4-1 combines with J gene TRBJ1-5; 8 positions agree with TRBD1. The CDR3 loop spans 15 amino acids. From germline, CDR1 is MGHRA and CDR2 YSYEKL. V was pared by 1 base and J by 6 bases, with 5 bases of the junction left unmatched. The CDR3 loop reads CASSQGQGASQPQHF. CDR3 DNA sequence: TGCGCCAGCAGCCAAGGGCAGGGGGCATCTCAGCCCCAGCATTTT.

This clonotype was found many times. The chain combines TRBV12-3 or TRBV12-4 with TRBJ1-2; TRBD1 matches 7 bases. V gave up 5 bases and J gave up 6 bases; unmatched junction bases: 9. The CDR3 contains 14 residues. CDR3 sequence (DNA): TGTGCCAGCAGTCCGGGACAGAACTTAAATGGCTACACCTTC. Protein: CASSPGQNLNGYTF.

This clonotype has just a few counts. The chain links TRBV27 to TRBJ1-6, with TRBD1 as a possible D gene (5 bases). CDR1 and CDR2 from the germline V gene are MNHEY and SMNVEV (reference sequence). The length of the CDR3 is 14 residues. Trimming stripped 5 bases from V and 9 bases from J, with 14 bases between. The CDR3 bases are TGTGCCAGCAGTCCTATCGACAGATCTTCACCCCTCCACTTT. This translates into CASSPIDRSSPLHF.

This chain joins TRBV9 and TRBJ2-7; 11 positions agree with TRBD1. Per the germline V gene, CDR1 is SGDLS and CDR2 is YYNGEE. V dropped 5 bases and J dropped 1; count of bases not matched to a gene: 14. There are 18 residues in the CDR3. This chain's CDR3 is CASSGPGQGDLLSYEQYF. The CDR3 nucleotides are TGTGCCAGCAGTGGACCGGGACAGGGGGACCTTCTTTCCTACGAGCAGTACTTC.

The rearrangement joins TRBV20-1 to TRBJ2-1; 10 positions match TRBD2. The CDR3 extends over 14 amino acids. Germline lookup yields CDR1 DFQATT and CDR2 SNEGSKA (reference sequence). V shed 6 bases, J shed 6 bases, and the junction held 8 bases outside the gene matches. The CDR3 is CSAVAGGQFNEQFF. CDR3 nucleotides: TGCAGTGCCGTAGCGGGAGGTCAGTTCAATGAGCAGTTCTTC.

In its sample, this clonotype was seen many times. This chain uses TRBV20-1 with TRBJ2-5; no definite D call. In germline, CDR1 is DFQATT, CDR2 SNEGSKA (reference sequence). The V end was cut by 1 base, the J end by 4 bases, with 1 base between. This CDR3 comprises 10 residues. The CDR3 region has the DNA TGCAGTGCTAGAGCAGAGACCCAGTACTTC. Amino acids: CSARAETQYF.

In DNA form, the CDR3 reads TGTGCCAGCAGTTACGGCGCGGGGGGACTTTACGAGCAGTACTTC. Protein: CASSYGAGGLYEQYF. The gene calls are TRBV6-5 and TRBJ2-7; 8 positions match TRBD2. Germline-derived CDR1 and CDR2 are MNHEY and SVGAGI. The CDR3 has 15 amino acids. V lost 2 bases to trimming and J lost 4 bases; unmatched junction nucleotides: 7.

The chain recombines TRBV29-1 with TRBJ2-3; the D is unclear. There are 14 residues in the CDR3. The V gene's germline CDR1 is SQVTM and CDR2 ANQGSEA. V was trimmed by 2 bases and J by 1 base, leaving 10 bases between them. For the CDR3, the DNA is TGCAGCGTTGAACTTCGGGCCCGCACAGATACGCAGTATTTT. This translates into CSVELRARTDTQYF.

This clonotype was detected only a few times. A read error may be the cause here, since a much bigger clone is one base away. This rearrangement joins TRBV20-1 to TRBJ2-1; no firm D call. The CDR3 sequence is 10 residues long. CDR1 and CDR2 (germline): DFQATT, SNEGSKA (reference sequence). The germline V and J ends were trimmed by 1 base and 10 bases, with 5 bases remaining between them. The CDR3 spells CSARAAEQFF. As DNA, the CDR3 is TGCAGTGCTAGAGCTGCAGAGCAGTTCTTC.

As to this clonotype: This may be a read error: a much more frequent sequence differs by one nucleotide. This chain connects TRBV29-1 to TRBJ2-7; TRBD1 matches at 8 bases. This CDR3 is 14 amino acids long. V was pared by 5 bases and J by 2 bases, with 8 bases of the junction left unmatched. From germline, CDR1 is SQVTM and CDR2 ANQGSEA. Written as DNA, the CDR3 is TGCAGCGTTCGAAAGACAGGGGTAACCTACGAGCAGTACTTC. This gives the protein CSVRKTGVTYEQYF.

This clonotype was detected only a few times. The CDR3 sequence: CSARGGSTEAFF. The CDR3 DNA reads TGCAGTGCTAGAGGGGGGAGCACTGAAGCTTTCTTT. This chain connects TRBV20-1 to TRBJ1-1; D might be TRBD1 (5 bases). The germline gives CDR1 DFQATT, CDR2 SNEGSKA (reference sequence). The CDR3 is 12 residues long. V lost 1 base, J lost 4 bases, and 7 bases lay in between.

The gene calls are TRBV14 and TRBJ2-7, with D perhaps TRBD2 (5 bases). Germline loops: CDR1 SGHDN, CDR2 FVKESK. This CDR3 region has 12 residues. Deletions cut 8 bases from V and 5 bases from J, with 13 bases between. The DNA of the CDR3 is TGTGCCAGCTCACCGGGGATCAACGAGCAGTACTTC. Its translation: CASSPGINEQYF. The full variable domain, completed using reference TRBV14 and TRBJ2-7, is EAGVTQFPSHSVIEKGQTVTLRCDPISGHDNLYWYRRVMGKEIKFLLHFVKESKQDESGMPNNRFLAERTGGTYSTLKVQPAELEDSGVYFCASSPGINEQYFGPGTRLTVT.

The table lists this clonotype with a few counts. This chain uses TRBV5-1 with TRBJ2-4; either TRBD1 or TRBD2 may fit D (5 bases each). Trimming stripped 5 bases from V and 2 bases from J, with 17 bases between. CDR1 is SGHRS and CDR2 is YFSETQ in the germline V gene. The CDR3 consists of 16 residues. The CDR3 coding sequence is TGCGCCAGCAGGCAGGGATACCGAGGGACCAAAAACATTCAGTACTTC. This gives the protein CASRQGYRGTKNIQYF. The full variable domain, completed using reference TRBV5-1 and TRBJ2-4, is KAGVTQTPRYLIKTRGQQVTLSCSPISGHRSVSWYQQTPGQGLQFLFEYFSETQRNKGNFPGRFSGRQFSNSRSEMNVSTLELGDSALYLCASRQGYRGTKNIQYFGAGTRLSVL.